These 13 T cell receptor beta chains were all obtained from the same sample, sequenced in a study of blood T cell repertoires in COVID-19. The data were produced by immunoSEQ multiplex PCR, yet TCRdb's version contains in-frame clones alone and is incomplete. The table has about 93,000 clones, just under 80% seen once. Material: peripheral blood. The receptor source for this set is a human donor in a cohort sampled during active COVID-19.

The rearrangement uses TRBV5-1 and TRBJ2-7; the D gene is possibly TRBD1 (5 bases). The CDR3 runs 14 residues. Germline lookup yields CDR1 SGHRS and CDR2 YFSETQ. V lost 1 base and J lost 2, with 10 bases in between. The CDR3: CASSLTGVAYEQYF. For the CDR3, the DNA is TGCGCCAGCAGCTTGACAGGCGTAGCCTACGAGCAGTACTTC.

The chain couples TRBV19 to TRBJ2-1, with a possible D match to TRBD1 (5 bases). The CDR3 consists of 13 residues. Per the germline V gene, CDR1 is LNHDA and CDR2 is SQIVND (reference sequence). V lost 11 bases to trimming and J lost 0 bases, with 11 bases between them. For the CDR3, the DNA is TGTGCCGTAGGGCAGGGCTCCTACAATGAGCAGTTCTTC. This translates into CAVGQGSYNEQFF.

This rearrangement joins TRBV3-1 (or the pseudogene TRBV3-2) to TRBJ2-6; perhaps TRBD2 as D (6 bases). Germline values: CDR1 LGHDT, CDR2 YNNKEL (reference sequence). This CDR3 comprises 17 residues. The germline V and J ends were trimmed by 4 bases and 0 bases, with 13 bases remaining between them. The CDR3 nucleotides read TGTGCCAGCAGCCGGGCTGGGGGGAGCTCTGGGGCCAACGTCCTGACTTTC. Its protein product is CASSRAGGSSGANVLTF.

The chain employs TRBV5-1 and TRBJ2-2, with TRBD2 matching 8 bases. This CDR3 has 16 amino acids. The germline gives CDR1 SGHRS, CDR2 YFSETQ. The junction had 8 bases not matched to a gene; V was cut back by 5 bases and J by 2 bases. The CDR3 is CASRAGTSGNTGELFF. DNA for the CDR3: TGCGCCAGCAGGGCCGGGACTAGTGGTAACACCGGGGAGCTGTTTTTT.

The chain combines TRBV25-1 with TRBJ1-6; 7 bases are a match to TRBD1. This CDR3 comprises 14 residues. Trimming removed 3 bases from V and 11 bases from J; junction bases left unmatched: 7. CDR1 and CDR2 from the germline V gene are MGHDK and SYGVNS. The CDR3 nucleotides are TGTGCCAGCAGTGACCCAAATCAGGGGGCACCCCTCCACTTT. This encodes CASSDPNQGAPLHF.

The chain joins TRBV4-1 to TRBJ2-5; 7 bases are shared with TRBD2. CDR3 length: 16 amino acids. V was clipped by 4 bases and J by 5 bases; unmatched bases: 13. Germline values: CDR1 MGHRA, CDR2 YSYEKL. The DNA for the CDR3 is TGCGCCAGCAGCCCCTGGACTAGAAATCAGCACGAGACCCAGTACTTC. It encodes CASSPWTRNQHETQYF.

The rearrangement links TRBV6-6 to TRBJ2-1, with D perhaps TRBD1 (5 bases). The V gene's germline CDR1 is MNHNY and CDR2 SVGAGI (reference sequence). Trimming cost V 6 bases and J 4 bases, with 7 bases left between them. The CDR3 covers 12 residues. CDR3 region: CASSSGYNEQFF. DNA of the CDR3: TGTGCCAGCAGCTCAGGGTACAATGAGCAGTTCTTC.

The rearrangement uses TRBV29-1 and TRBJ2-7, with 10 nucleotides matching TRBD1. This CDR3 is built from 13 residues. With V trimmed by 7 bases and J by 6 bases, 9 bases remained unmatched. The V gene's germline CDR1 is SQVTM and CDR2 ANQGSEA. CDR3 nucleotide sequence: TGCAGCGCCATCCGGGACAGGGGCCTCGAGCAGTACTTC. This gives the protein CSAIRDRGLEQYF.

This sequence joins TRBV19 and TRBJ1-6, with TRBD1 matching 10 bases. CDR1 and CDR2 (germline): LNHDA, SQIVND (reference sequence). The CDR3 sequence is 16 residues long. Trimming took 0 bases from V and 9 from J; bases not matched to a gene: 5. Here the CDR3 reads CASSIDTGTGVSPLHF. The CDR3 nucleotides are TGTGCCAGTAGTATAGATACCGGGACAGGGGTTTCACCCCTCCACTTT.

This clone is a singleton in its sample. The V gene is TRBV3-1 (or the pseudogene TRBV3-2), the J gene TRBJ1-4; TRBD1 might be the D (6 bases). From germline, CDR1 is LGHDT and CDR2 YNNKEL (reference sequence). The CDR3 contains 13 residues. Trimming took 6 bases from V and 5 from J, leaving 10 bases between them. As DNA, the CDR3 is TGTGCCAGCAGGGACAGCTTAAATGAAAAACTGTTTTTT. The encoded protein is CASRDSLNEKLFF.

The V call is TRBV28, the J call TRBJ1-5; D is unresolved. Germline CDR1 MDHEN, CDR2 SYDVKM. Trimming took 1 base from V and 7 from J, leaving 14 bases between them. The CDR3 runs 15 residues. The CDR3 spells CASSLSGGFGQPQHF. The CDR3 DNA sequence: TGTGCCAGCAGTTTATCCGGAGGGTTTGGACAGCCCCAGCATTTT.

The chain couples TRBV6-1 to TRBJ1-2; TRBD1 aligns across 8 bases. With 3 bases clipped from V and 8 bases from J, the junction kept 11 bases outside the gene matches. Germline lookup yields CDR1 MNHNS and CDR2 SASEGT. The CDR3 runs to 15 residues. The CDR3 DNA reads as TGTGCCAGCAGTGATTCCCCAGGGGGCAGGTTCGGCTACACCTTC. This translates into CASSDSPGGRFGYTF.

Comment on this clone: Germline is not matched at one junction end, which may reflect a read error. The chain combines TRBV28 with TRBJ2-1; 7 bases are shared with TRBD1. This CDR3 contains 12 residues. Looked up from germline, CDR1 is MDHEN and CDR2 is SYDVKM. CDR3 residues: CASRQGGNGQFF. DNA of the CDR3: TGTGCCAGCAGACAAGGGGGCAATGGGCAGTTCTTC.